The present TCR beta chain was sequenced within a study of T cell changes during pregnancy in multiple sclerosis. The protocol was immunoSEQ multiplex PCR, while the TCRdb copy is restricted to in-frame clones and leaves out a portion. The sample gives tens of thousands of clones, about 94% of which show up once; about 2.5% is in the top ten. V dropped 5 bases and J dropped 0; count of bases not matched to a gene: 12. Germline CDR1 MDHEN, CDR2 SYDVKM. CDR3 length: 17 residues. The rearrangement links TRBV28 to TRBJ1-2, with 7 nucleotides matching TRBD1. The clonotype comes from a female donor with multiple sclerosis, enrolled in a pregnancy study. The material sequenced was CD8+ T cells from peripheral blood mononuclear cells, taken after pregnancy. CDR3 region: CASSTPDRASTNYGYTF. The CDR3 coding sequence is TGTGCCAGCAGTACGCCAGACAGGGCGAGTACTAACTATGGCTACACCTTC.